The entry below gives a single T cell receptor beta chain sequence along with its context. Its cognate antigen has yet to be identified. No quality values exist for individual bases; no much larger clone is one base distant. This sample stems from a study of type 1 regulatory T cells (dated by TCRdb to the early 2020s). Background on the whole study: The study characterized an in vitro protocol that generated a Tr1-enriched, alloantigen-specific CD4 T cell product named T-allo10. T-allo10 was under clinical evaluation in patients with hematological malignancies receiving allogeneic hematopoietic stem cell transplantation.

T-allo10 cells derived from donors were reported to be host alloantigen-specific and anergic, and to suppress in an alloantigen-specific manner. Sequenced on an Illumina MiSeq. The public reads were quality trimmed at Q25 with fastp and then assembled into clones with MiXCR by TCRdb, keeping productive beta chains. Rows are unified per CDR3 protein, each entry keeping the most common DNA and genes. The sample table lists about 74,000 distinct CDR3 sequences, 55% to 80% of them with a count of one. The ten largest clones add up to 6.5% to 8.5% of the sample. The germline ends are 12 bases apart after V is trimmed by 2 bases and J by 5 bases. From the germline V gene, CDR1 is SQVTM and CDR2 is ANQGSEA. The CDR3 holds 13 amino acids from the cysteine to the phenylalanine. The CDR3 DNA has 39 bases and is translated from base 1.

This sequence uses TRBV29-1 and TRBJ1-2; a weak D assignment points to TRBD1 (6 bases agree). The receptor comes from a human donor in good health. The sequenced material came from cultured T cells, either the whole culture or a sorted T cell fraction (not recorded which). Taken with the paper, the label for cell subset or site translates to: Tr1-enriched cell product generated in vitro against host alloantigens. The DNA sequence is as follows: TGCAGCGTTGAATGGACAGTCTCTTATGGCTACACCTTC. Translated, it gives CSVEWTVSYGYTF.